The rows below give T cell receptor beta chains drawn from one sample of a study of neurological immune-mediated disorders. One entry per CDR3 protein results from TCRdb running MiXCR on the 5' RACE reads. The profile shows 100,000 or so distinct CDR3 sequences, 3% to 4% of them singletons. The sequencing input was PBMCs. Receptors originate from a woman between 18 and 30 years old with multiple sclerosis. Each CDR3 is given with its conserved first and last residue. Each record gives: clone size, D gene, V gene, J gene, CDR3 DNA, CDR3 protein. A D gene is named only where the DNA matches it firmly. Sizes are listed as once, few, many or a size class.

>many|.|TRBV7-2|TRBJ2-3
TGTGCCAGCAGCCCGACTAGTCCGGATACGCAGTATTTT
CASSPTSPDTQYF
>few|.|TRBV20-1|TRBJ1-2
TGCAGTGCTAGTCAAGACTATGGCTACACCTTC
CSASQDYGYTF
>many|TRBD1|TRBV12-3/TRBV12-4|TRBJ1-2
TGTGCCAGCAGTGGTACAGGGGGTATTAACTATGGCTACACCTTC
CASSGTGGINYGYTF
>many|TRBD2|TRBV28|TRBJ2-3
TGTGCCAGCACAATGCCGGGACTAGCGCAGTATTTT
CASTMPGLAQYF
>many|TRBD1|TRBV9|TRBJ1-3
TGTGCCAGCAGCGTCGTCGCGACAGGGGGCGCCGGAAACACCATATATTTT
CASSVVATGGAGNTIYF
>many|.|TRBV7-9|TRBJ1-4
TGTGCCAGCAGCTTATTGGGGGCCGATAATGAAAAACTGTTTTTT
CASSLLGADNEKLFF
>many|.|TRBV5-1|TRBJ1-3
TGCGCCAGCAGTCCTACGGCGGGGGCACGGAACACCATATATTTT
CASSPTAGARNTIYF
>many|TRBD2|TRBV20-1|TRBJ2-5
TGCAGTGCTAGAGATATGACTAGCGGACAAGAGACCCAGTACTTC
CSARDMTSGQETQYF
>many|.|TRBV2|TRBJ2-1
TGTGCCAGCTGCGGGAACTACAATGAGCAGTTCTTC
CASCGNYNEQFF
>many|.|TRBV7-2|TRBJ1-5
TGTGCCAGCAGCTTACAACAGGGCGGCAATCAGCCCCAGCATTTT
CASSLQQGGNQPQHF
>many|.|TRBV27|TRBJ2-1
TGTGCCAGCAGTTTATATGGGACGGCCTACAATGAGCAGTTCTTC
CASSLYGTAYNEQFF
>many|.|TRBV7-2|TRBJ1-5
TGTGCCAGCAGCTTAGTTAGGGAAAGCAATCAGCCCCAGCATTTT
CASSLVRESNQPQHF
>many|.|TRBV15|TRBJ2-7
TGTGCCACCAGCAGAGATTATCCAAACGGGGTAACCTACGAGCAGTACTTC
CATSRDYPNGVTYEQYF
>many|.|TRBV5-1|TRBJ2-5
TGCGCCAGCACCACGGCCGGACGGATACAACAAGAGACCCAGTACTTC
CASTTAGRIQQETQYF
>many|.|TRBV29-1|TRBJ2-2
TGCAGCGTTGCACGGGGCAGGACCGGGGAGCTGTTTTTT
CSVARGRTGELFF
>many|.|TRBV11-2|TRBJ1-2
TGTGCCAGCAGCCGCCGCGACTATGGCTACACCTTC
CASSRRDYGYTF
>many|.|TRBV29-1|TRBJ2-1
TGCAGCGCCCTACACGTTACCCATGACAATGAGCAGTTCTTC
CSALHVTHDNEQFF
>many|.|TRBV6-6|TRBJ1-6
TGTGCCAGCATGGTCGAAACGGGTTCACCCCTCCACTTT
CASMVETGSPLHF
>many|.|TRBV5-1|TRBJ1-4
TGCGCCAGCAGCTTGGGGGACGCTCACGAAAAACTGTTTTTT
CASSLGDAHEKLFF
>many|TRBD2|TRBV2|TRBJ2-5
TGTGCCAGCAGTGGACTAGCGGTTGCGGAGACCCAGTACTTC
CASSGLAVAETQYF
>many|.|TRBV25-1|TRBJ2-1
TGTGCCAGCAGTGAATACCGGGGACTCTACAATGAGCAGTTCTTC
CASSEYRGLYNEQFF
>many|.|TRBV20-1|TRBJ2-1
TGCAGTGCTAAGGGGCAGGCCTTAACCAATGAGCAGTTCTTC
CSAKGQALTNEQFF